These 12 T cell receptor beta chains originate from one sample sequenced in a study of T cells in women clearing cervical HPV infection. The repertoire was sequenced with immunoSEQ multiplex PCR; TCRdb's copy has only in-frame clones and lacks some. Here the sample table reports some 41,000 clones. Input material: blood buffy coat. The source of these receptors is a woman aged 18-69 years with a cervical HPV16 infection that either progressed to CIN3+ or cleared (not recorded which).

As for this clone: Read data end 3 residues before the CDR3 end; the end is taken from the germline J gene. The chain is built from TRBV18 and TRBJ1-2; D is unresolved. From germline, CDR1 is KGHSH and CDR2 LQKENI. The CDR3 sequence is 15 residues long. The sequenced part of the CDR3 DNA is TGTGCCAGCTCACCACTAGCGGGAGACTCCTACGAC. Protein sequence: CASSPLAGDSYD. The whole CDR3 protein reads CASSPLAGDSYDYTF.

Of note for this clone: With the read ending 3 residues before the CDR3 end, the germline J gene is used to fill in that end. V is TRBV10-3 and J is TRBJ1-2; no clear D gene. Per germline, CDR1 ENHRY and CDR2 SYGVKD. There are 15 residues in the CDR3. Trimming took 0 bases from V and 0 from J, leaving 8 bases between them. CDR3 amino acids: CAISESATANYGYTF. CDR3 DNA (partial): TGTGCCATCAGTGAGTCTGCCACAGCTAACTATGGC.

Note on this clone: The sequence runs out 3 residues before the end of the CDR3; the remainder is reconstructed from the germline J gene. The rearrangement joins TRBV12-3 or TRBV12-4 to TRBJ2-7; 10 nucleotides match TRBD2. The CDR3 sequence is 16 residues long. V lost 6 bases to trimming and J lost 1 base; unmatched junction nucleotides: 9. The sequenced part of the CDR3 DNA is TGTGCCAGCAGGCCGACTAGCGGGCAAAGATCCTACGAG. Translation: CASRPTSGQRSYE. The complete CDR3 protein is CASRPTSGQRSYEQYF.

CDR3 region: CAIKAGGRGNNEQFF. CDR3 DNA, as far as it was read: TGTGCCATCAAGGCCGGGGGGCGAGGGAACAATGAG. The J gene is TRBJ2-1, the V gene TRBV10-3; D possibly corresponds to TRBD2 (7 bases). The CDR3 extends 3 residues past the end of the read, so its final part is completed from the germline J gene. This CDR3 has 15 residues. In germline, CDR1 is ENHRY, CDR2 SYGVKD. V gave up 7 bases and J gave up 5 bases, with 18 bases separating them.

CDR3 DNA, as far as it was read: TGCAGTGCACTCCTAGCGCCCAGGAATGAG. It encodes CSALLAPRNE. The full CDR3 is CSALLAPRNEQFF. J is TRBJ2-1 and V is TRBV20-1, with a weak D call TRBD2 (6 bases). With the read ending 3 residues before the CDR3 end, the germline J gene is used to fill in that end. The V end lost 6 bases, the J end lost 7 bases, and 16 bases lay between the germline ends. Germline V gene data show CDR1 as DFQATT and CDR2 as SNEGSKA (reference sequence). The CDR3 spans 13 residues.

Remarks on this clone: One junction end disagrees with the germline gene, perhaps due to a read error. The missing CDR3 end, 3 residues past where the read stops, is filled in from the germline J gene. Other DNA variants within this sample encode the same CDR3. V usage is TRBV19 and J usage is TRBJ1-3; D gene uncertain. Germline CDR1 is LNHDA and CDR2 is SQIVND (reference sequence). The CDR3 is made up of 16 amino acids. CDR3 bases read: TGTGCCAGTAGTATAATGGCCCAGCGCTTCGGAAACACA. It translates to CASSIMAQRFGNT. The whole CDR3 protein is CASSIMAQRFGNTIYF.

Remarks on this clone: With the read ending 3 residues before the CDR3 end, the germline J gene is used to fill in that end. The chain is built from TRBV18 and TRBJ2-7, with D tentatively TRBD2 (6 bases). CDR1 is KGHSH, CDR2 LQKENI, per germline. V was cut by 3 bases and J by 2 bases, with 14 bases left in between. CDR3 size: 15 residues. The part of the CDR3 DNA that was read is TGTGCCAGCTCACCCTCGGAGGGCACCGCCTACGAG. This sequence encodes CASSPSEGTAYE. The full-length CDR3 reads as CASSPSEGTAYEQYF. Filled out from reference TRBV18 and TRBJ2-7, the complete variable domain reads NAGVMQNPRHLVRRRGQEARLRCSPMKGHSHVYWYRQLPEEGLKFMVYLQKENIIDESGMPKERFSAEFPKEGPSILRIQQVVRGDSAAYFCASSPSEGTAYEQYFGPGTRLTVT.

Concerning this clone: The CDR3 end lies 3 residues beyond the end of the read and is filled in from the germline J gene. The chain recombines TRBV19 with TRBJ2-3; 7 bases agree with TRBD2. CDR3 size: 17 residues. Germline V gives CDR1 LNHDA, CDR2 SQIVND (reference sequence). CDR3 DNA (partial): TGTGCCAGTAGTATAGATGGGGGGGTCAGTACTAATCAGCCG. Encoded protein: CASSIDGGVSTNQP. The CDR3 in full is CASSIDGGVSTNQPQYF.

Points on this clone: The CDR3 end is not reached by the read, which stops 3 residues before it; the germline J gene fills it in. This rearrangement joins TRBV30 to TRBJ1-2, with D unresolved. The germline gives CDR1 GTSNPN, CDR2 SVGIG (reference sequence). The CDR3 is made up of 13 amino acids. Partial CDR3 DNA: TGTGCCTGGAGTGTTTCCCCCTCCTACGAC. It yields the protein CAWSVSPSYD. The entire CDR3 protein reads CAWSVSPSYDYTF.

About this clone itself: The read stops 3 residues short of the end of the CDR3; the missing end is completed from the germline J gene. The chain employs TRBV18 and TRBJ2-1; TRBD1 agrees at 7 bases. V dropped 4 bases and J dropped 5; count of bases not matched to a gene: 2. Germline assignment: CDR1 KGHSH and CDR2 LQKENI. The CDR3 sequence is 13 residues long. The CDR3 sequence is CASSLGQNNEQFF. CDR3 bases read: TGTGCCAGCTCACTGGGACAGAACAATGAG.

Of note for this clone: The read is 3 residues too short to cover the CDR3 end, so that end is filled in from the germline J gene. The J gene is TRBJ2-5, the V gene TRBV27; 7 bases are a match to TRBD1. J lost 5 bases, V lost 5 bases, and 14 bases had no gene match. CDR1 and CDR2 from the germline V gene are MNHEY and SMNVEV (reference sequence). The CDR3 covers 16 residues. The part of the CDR3 DNA that was read is TGTGCCAGCAGTCCCATGGGGGACAGTTATAGGGAGACC. It is translated as CASSPMGDSYRET. The whole CDR3 protein reads CASSPMGDSYRETQYF.

Frequency places this clone as medium-sized. The read gets to within 3 residues of the CDR3 end, and the germline J gene fills in the rest. V usage is TRBV30 and J usage is TRBJ2-6; D not resolved. This CDR3 is 14 amino acids long. V was shortened by 8 bases and J by 5 bases, with 16 bases between the two germline ends. CDR1 and CDR2 from the germline V gene are GTSNPN and SVGIG (reference sequence). The part of the CDR3 DNA that was read is TGTGCCGGCCAATCAGGATCTTGGGCCAACGTC. Encoded protein: CAGQSGSWANV. The entire CDR3 sequence reads CAGQSGSWANVLTF. Based on the CDR3 plus reference TRBV30 and TRBJ2-6, the full variable domain is SQTIHQWPATLVQPVGSPLSLECTVEGTSNPNLYWYRQAAGRGLQLLFYSVGIGQISSEVPQNLSASRPQDRQFILSSKKLLLSDSGFYLCAGQSGSWANVLTFGAGSRLTVL.